This TCR beta chain was captured by sequencing in a study of T cell responses to AZD1222 COVID-19 vaccine. CDR1 is SGHTA, CDR2 FQGNSA, per germline. This CDR3 spans 14 amino acids. V gave up 7 bases and J gave up 1 base, with 13 bases separating them. Assay used: immunoSEQ multiplex PCR; TCRdb lists only in-frame clones, some missing. Of about 99,000 clones listed, roughly 92% were seen once; the top ten hold roughly 8%. Source: peripheral blood, taken 28 days after the second AZD1222 dose. The V and J genes are TRBV7-2 and TRBJ2-5; D is ambiguous. This clonotype was sampled from an adult who received the AZD1222 COVID-19 vaccine. The DNA for the CDR3 is TGTGCCAGCACCTATCAGTGGTCCCAAGAGACCCAGTACTTC. Its translation is CASTYQWSQETQYF.